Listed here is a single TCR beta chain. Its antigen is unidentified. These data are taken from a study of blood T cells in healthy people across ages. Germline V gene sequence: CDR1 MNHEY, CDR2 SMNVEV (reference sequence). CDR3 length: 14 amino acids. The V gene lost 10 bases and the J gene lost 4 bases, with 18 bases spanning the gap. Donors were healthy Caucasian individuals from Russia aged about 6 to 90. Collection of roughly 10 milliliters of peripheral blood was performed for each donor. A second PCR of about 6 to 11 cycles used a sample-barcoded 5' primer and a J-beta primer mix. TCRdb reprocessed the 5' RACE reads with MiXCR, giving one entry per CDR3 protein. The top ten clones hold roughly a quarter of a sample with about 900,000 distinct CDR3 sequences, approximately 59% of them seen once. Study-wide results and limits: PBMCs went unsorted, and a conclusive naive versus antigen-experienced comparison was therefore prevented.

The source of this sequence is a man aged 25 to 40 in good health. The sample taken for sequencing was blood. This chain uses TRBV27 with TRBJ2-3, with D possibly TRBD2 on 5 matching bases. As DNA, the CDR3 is TGTGCCACCGCTGGGAGTACAGAATCAGATACGCAGTATTTT. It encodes CATAGSTESDTQYF.